The 15 T cell receptor beta chains given below trace back to one sample, sequenced in a study of OX40 agonist ivuxolimab in advanced cancers. The method was immunoSEQ multiplex PCR; TCRdb's version includes in-frame clones alone and lacks a portion of them. The table lists over 100,000 clones, about 94% of them singletons. Source: CD4+ or CD8+ T cells sorted from blood, taken in a trial of the OX40 agonist ivuxolimab. The source of these receptors is an adult with an advanced solid tumor such as melanoma, head and neck, liver or kidney cancer.

CDR3: CASSYSGGLGSPLHF. CDR3 bases: TGTGCCAGCAGTTACTCTGGCGGCCTTGGGTCACCCCTCCACTTT. V and J are TRBV6-6 and TRBJ1-6; no firm D call. This CDR3 contains 15 residues. V was pared by 0 bases and J by 10 bases, with 13 bases between. The germline CDR1 and CDR2 sequences are MNHNY and SVGAGI (reference sequence).

This clone was seen a single time. V gene TRBV20-1 combines with J gene TRBJ2-3; D gene uncertain. This CDR3 region has 11 residues. The germline V gene encodes CDR1 DFQATT and CDR2 SNEGSKA (reference sequence). The V and J ends lost 3 bases and 5 bases respectively, with 6 bases between them. The CDR3 nucleotides are TGCAGTGCTAGTGTGAAAGATACGCAGTATTTT. This encodes CSASVKDTQYF.

DNA of the CDR3: TGTGCCAGCAGCCGCACGGGGGGGTCAGATACGCAGTATTTT. It yields the protein CASSRTGGSDTQYF. This chain uses TRBV11-3 with TRBJ2-3, with 8 bases matching TRBD2. The CDR3 is made up of 14 amino acids. Germline V gene data show CDR1 as SGHNT and CDR2 as YENEEA. After removal of 5 bases from V and 4 bases from J, the junction contained 5 bases not matched to a gene.

About this clone: The sample contains more than one DNA sequence encoding this CDR3. The CDR3 is CASSESGFNQPQHF. CDR3 in DNA: TGTGCCAGCAGTGAATCAGGGTTCAATCAGCCCCAGCATTTT. V is TRBV25-1 and J is TRBJ1-5; D may be TRBD1 (5 bases). Trimming left V 1 base short and J 3 bases short, with 7 bases between. The length of the CDR3 is 14 residues. CDR1 MGHDK and CDR2 SYGVNS come from the germline V gene.

The J gene is TRBJ1-1, the V gene TRBV10-3; D remains unclear. The CDR3 is 12 residues long. The ends were cut back, 10 bases at V and 0 bases at J, with 9 bases in the middle. CDR1 and CDR2 (germline): ENHRY, SYGVKD. CDR3 DNA sequence: TGTGCCAGCGGTTACCTGAACACTGAAGCTTTCTTT. It is translated as CASGYLNTEAFF.

The rearrangement joins TRBV13 to TRBJ2-1, with 14 bases lining up with TRBD2. There are 16 residues in the CDR3. J gave up 7 bases and V 4 bases, and 6 bases lay outside the gene matches. Germline assignment: CDR1 PRHDT and CDR2 FYEKMQ (reference sequence). The CDR3 sequence is CASSSKTSGRGNEQFF. The CDR3 DNA reads TGTGCCAGCAGCTCAAAGACTAGCGGGAGGGGTAATGAGCAGTTCTTC. The full variable domain, completed using reference TRBV13 and TRBJ2-1, is AAGVIQSPRHLIKEKRETATLKCYPIPRHDTVYWYQQGPGQDPQFLISFYEKMQSDKGSIPDRFSAQQFSDYHSELNMSSLELGDSALYFCASSSKTSGRGNEQFFGPGTRLTVL.

The genes are TRBV19 and TRBJ2-3; no reliable D call. This CDR3 has 14 amino acids. V was trimmed by 2 bases and J by 1 base, leaving 7 bases between them. Germline loops: CDR1 LNHDA, CDR2 SQIVND (reference sequence). The CDR3 sequence: CASSISGRTDTQYF. The CDR3 DNA reads as TGTGCCAGTAGTATATCGGGTCGCACAGATACGCAGTATTTT.

The genes are TRBV5-4 and TRBJ2-1; D possibly corresponds to TRBD1 (6 bases). The CDR3 is 15 residues long. Per the germline V gene, CDR1 is SGHNT and CDR2 is YYREEE (reference sequence). The V end was cut by 6 bases, the J end by 1 base, with 14 bases between. CDR3 coding DNA: TGTGCCAGCATACCTCAAGGGGGATCCTACAATGAGCAGTTCTTC. Translating it yields CASIPQGGSYNEQFF.

This CDR3 is CASSPGTGLYYGYTF. Here the CDR3 DNA reads TGTGCCAGCTCCCCTGGGACAGGTCTATACTATGGCTACACCTTC. The rearrangement links TRBV18 to TRBJ1-2; 8 bases match TRBD1. V shed 6 bases and J 3 bases; nucleotides not matched to a gene: 9. The length of the CDR3 is 15 residues. Germline CDR1 and CDR2: KGHSH and LQKENI.

This clone occurred once. The J gene is TRBJ1-1, the V gene TRBV6-5, with 8 bases lining up with TRBD1. Germline-derived CDR1 and CDR2 are MNHEY and SVGAGI. The CDR3 runs to 14 residues. Unmatched junction bases numbered 0, after V lost 0 bases and J lost 3 bases. The CDR3: CASSYSRGHTEAFF. Written as DNA, the CDR3 is TGTGCCAGCAGTTACTCCAGGGGGCACACTGAAGCTTTCTTT.

This chain joins TRBV5-1 and TRBJ1-1; the D gene is possibly TRBD1 (6 bases). The V gene lost 0 bases and the J gene lost 4 bases, with 7 bases spanning the gap. Germline CDR1 and CDR2: SGHRS and YFSETQ. This CDR3 region has 13 residues. The CDR3 loop reads CASSLGQATEAFF. The DNA of the CDR3 is TGCGCCAGCAGCTTGGGACAGGCCACTGAAGCTTTCTTT.

The V and J genes are TRBV5-5 and TRBJ1-5, with 9 bases that match TRBD1. CDR1 is SGHKS and CDR2 is YYEKEE in the germline V gene (reference sequence). The CDR3 consists of 15 residues. Trimming took 4 bases from V and 7 from J; bases not matched to a gene: 9. CDR3 protein: CASSRGQGGGQPQHF. CDR3 in DNA: TGTGCCAGCAGCCGGGGACAGGGAGGTGGACAGCCCCAGCATTTT.

This clone was observed once. This chain connects TRBV7-6 to TRBJ2-1; no clear D. Germline CDR1 is SGHVS and CDR2 is FNYEAQ. This CDR3 has 14 amino acids. Trimming took off 2 bases at V and 5 bases at J, with 10 bases between the two ends. The CDR3 nucleotides read TGTGCCAGCAGCTTATTCGGGTCCCACAATGAGCAGTTCTTC. It codes for CASSLFGSHNEQFF.

The J gene is TRBJ1-1, the V gene TRBV18, with unresolved D. Germline loops: CDR1 KGHSH, CDR2 LQKENI. Trimming took off 5 bases at V and 1 base at J, with 11 bases between the two ends. The length of the CDR3 is 14 residues. CDR3 bases: TGTGCCAGCTCAATTGAACAGACGAACACTGAAGCTTTCTTT. Its translation is CASSIEQTNTEAFF.

This clone has only one observation. The rearrangement uses TRBV15 and TRBJ2-4; maybe TRBD2 (6 bases). This CDR3 region has 15 residues. V dropped 3 bases and J dropped 0 bases, with 9 bases sitting between them. CDR1 is LNHNV and CDR2 is YYDKDF in the germline V gene (reference sequence). CDR3 protein: CATSSPGLAKNIQYF. The CDR3 region has the DNA TGTGCCACCAGCAGTCCGGGACTAGCCAAAAACATTCAGTACTTC. Filled out from reference TRBV15 and TRBJ2-4, the complete variable domain reads DAMVIQNPRYQVTQFGKPVTLSCSQTLNHNVMYWYQQKSSQAPKLLFHYYDKDFNNEADTPDNFQSRRPNTSFCFLDIRSPGLGDTAMYLCATSSPGLAKNIQYFGAGTRLSVL.